This T cell receptor (beta chain) came from a study of Graves' ophthalmopathy and Graves' hyperthyroidism. About the study: Upon initial diagnosis and before any treatment, peripheral blood was collected. Study results and limitations: Prediction of ophthalmopathy progression reached around 70% sensitivity and under 80% specificity.

This clonotype was seen once. Antigen specificity is unknown. Amplification of the TCR beta CDR3 regions used RNA transcripts (as template). HTBI-primed first-round RT-PCR preceded second-round multiplex PCR. Via MiXCR, TCRdb re-called the multiplex PCR reads, giving one row per CDR3 protein. The sample gives some 160,000 distinct CDR3 sequences, approximately 40% of which show up once; 8% to 10% is in the top ten. The diagnosis was founded upon clinical symptoms, serum thyroxine, TRAb, thyroid ultrasound and orbital computed tomography. The sequence derives from a man aged 25-40 years with Graves' ophthalmopathy. Sample: peripheral blood.

This chain's CDR3 is CASGFGGNTEAFF. CDR3 nucleotides: TGTGCTAGTGGTTTCGGGGGAAACACTGAAGCTTTCTTT. The chain uses TRBV12-5 and TRBJ1-1; D perhaps matches TRBD1 (5 bases). CDR1 and CDR2 from the germline V gene are LGHNT and FRNRAP. The CDR3 is 13 amino acids. The V end lost 3 bases, the J end lost 2 bases, and 7 bases lay between the germline ends.